The 30 T cell receptor beta chains given below trace back to one sample, sequenced in a study of PD-1 blockade in classical Hodgkin lymphoma. Sequenced by immunoSEQ multiplex PCR; TCRdb stores in-frame clones only, minus some. Of tens of thousands of clones detected, about 82% appear once; the ten largest clones hold around 8%. The patients all showed relapse after autologous stem cell transplantation, while their brentuximab vedotin exposure varied. The specimen comprised peripheral blood mononuclear cells (PBMCs), sampled before the second cycle of nivolumab. These receptors all come from a human donor with classical Hodgkin lymphoma.

The J gene is TRBJ2-7, the V gene TRBV14; a possible D gene is TRBD1 (5 bases). The CDR3 consists of 13 residues. Germline CDR1 SGHDN, CDR2 FVKESK. The V gene lost 1 base and the J gene lost 6 bases, with 10 bases spanning the gap. In DNA form, the CDR3 reads TGTGCCAGCAGCCAAGGATCTAGGGGCGAGCAGTACTTC. Amino acids: CASSQGSRGEQYF.

This clone was counted a few times. The chain uses TRBV4-3 and TRBJ2-7; TRBD1 might be the D (5 bases). The CDR3 is 17 amino acids. Per the germline V gene, CDR1 is LGHNA and CDR2 is YSLEER. With 0 bases removed from V and 1 base from J, the gap between germline ends came to 16 bases. CDR3 nucleotides: TGCGCCAGCAGCCAAGAATGGGGCACTGGAAGGTCCTACGAGCAGTACTTC. Encoded protein: CASSQEWGTGRSYEQYF.

The rearrangement links TRBV27 to TRBJ2-7; 7 nucleotides agree with TRBD1. Germline V gene lookup returns CDR1 MNHEY and CDR2 SMNVEV (reference sequence). J was trimmed by 7 bases and V by 8 bases; bases with no gene match: 11. The CDR3 spans 13 residues. CDR3 in DNA: TGTGCCAGCTCCAAGCGAGGGGGCCGTGAGCAGTACTTC. Encoded protein: CASSKRGGREQYF.

The gene calls are TRBV6-5 and TRBJ2-5, with TRBD1 matching over 7 bases. The germline V gene has CDR1 MNHEY and CDR2 SVGAGI. The length of the CDR3 is 16 residues. The V segment lost 0 bases and the J segment 5 bases; nucleotides outside the gene matches: 9. The CDR3 protein is CASSYSRDSSRETQYF. As DNA, the CDR3 is TGTGCCAGCAGTTACTCGAGGGACAGCTCCCGGGAGACCCAGTACTTC.

V and J are TRBV5-4 and TRBJ2-2; D is uncertain. Per the germline V gene, CDR1 is SGHNT and CDR2 is YYREEE (reference sequence). The CDR3 contains 13 residues. Between the trimmed V and J ends, which lost 0 bases and 5 bases, there was a span of 5 bases. CDR3 sequence: CASSLVGTGELFF. In nucleotides, the CDR3 is TGTGCCAGCAGCTTGGTCGGAACCGGGGAGCTGTTTTTT.

This clone has a single count. V is TRBV28 and J is TRBJ1-2, with D possibly being TRBD1 (5 bases). The CDR3 is made up of 15 amino acids. V lost 4 bases and J 8 bases, leaving 20 bases between the germline ends. Germline V gene lookup returns CDR1 MDHEN and CDR2 SYDVKM. This CDR3 is CASSSIIIDRGGYTF. The CDR3 region has the DNA TGTGCCAGCAGTTCAATTATTATCGACCGGGGGGGCTACACCTTC.

In DNA form, the CDR3 reads TGTGCCGTCGGGGGGGTCCCGGGGGAGACCCAGTACTTC. Protein: CAVGGVPGETQYF. The rearrangement joins TRBV19 to TRBJ2-5; 8 positions match TRBD2. This CDR3 comprises 13 residues. Germline V lookup: CDR1 LNHDA, CDR2 SQIVND (reference sequence). V trimming: 11 bases; J trimming: 5 bases; junction bases outside the gene matches: 10.

This chain connects TRBV7-8 to TRBJ1-5; D is uncertain. Germline V CDR1 and CDR2: SGHVS, FQNEAQ. The CDR3 covers 17 residues. V lost 6 bases and J lost 1, with 19 bases in between. CDR3 in amino acids: CASSQVRLGESNQPQHF. The CDR3 DNA is TGTGCCAGCAGTCAAGTGAGGCTGGGAGAGAGCAATCAGCCCCAGCATTTT.

The chain joins TRBV18 to TRBJ1-5; D is possibly TRBD1 (6 bases). The CDR3 is 15 amino acids. Trimming pared 3 bases from V and 0 bases from J, leaving 9 bases between. Germline CDR1 and CDR2: KGHSH and LQKENI. The CDR3 is CASSPGGGSNQPQHF. As DNA, the CDR3 is TGTGCCAGCTCACCGGGAGGGGGTAGCAATCAGCCCCAGCATTTT.

V gene TRBV10-3 combines with J gene TRBJ1-3; D remains unclear. Germline loops: CDR1 ENHRY, CDR2 SYGVKD. Trimming took 10 bases from V and 1 from J, leaving 14 bases between them. CDR3 size: 14 residues. The CDR3 protein is CASSKTDSGNTIYF. As DNA, the CDR3 is TGTGCCAGCAGCAAGACGGATTCTGGAAACACCATATATTTT.

The chain combines TRBV7-2 with TRBJ2-3; D is unresolved. Trimming took off 5 bases at V and 0 bases at J, with 15 bases between the two ends. From germline, CDR1 is SGHTA and CDR2 FQGNSA. The length of the CDR3 is 16 residues. CDR3 DNA sequence: TGTGCCAGCAGCCCCCGGGCCGGTTTTAGCACAGATACGCAGTATTTT. Translating it yields CASSPRAGFSTDTQYF.

In the case of this clone: An end of the junction differs from the germline gene, which may be a read error. The J gene is TRBJ1-1, the V gene TRBV10-3; TRBD1 is a possible D gene (5 bases). Germline V gene lookup returns CDR1 ENHRY and CDR2 SYGVKD. There are 13 residues in the CDR3. CDR3: CATGRDPHGDFVF. The CDR3 bases are TGTGCCACCGGCCGGGACCCCCATGGGGACTTTGTCTTT.

The chain carries TRBV6-5 and TRBJ1-3; unclear D gene. The CDR3 spans 13 residues. Germline V lookup: CDR1 MNHEY, CDR2 SVGAGI. V lost 6 bases and J lost 2, with 8 bases in between. CDR3 in DNA: TGTGCCAGCAGGGTGAACCCTGGAAACACCATATATTTT. This encodes CASRVNPGNTIYF.

The gene calls are TRBV27 and TRBJ2-5; the match to TRBD2 covers 11 bases. Losses at the gene ends were 5 bases for V and 5 bases for J; bases not matched to a gene: 4. CDR1 is MNHEY and CDR2 is SMNVEV in the germline V gene (reference sequence). This CDR3 region has 14 residues. As DNA, the CDR3 is TGTGCCAGCAGTCGACTAGCGGGGAGGGAGACCCAGTACTTC. Its protein product is CASSRLAGRETQYF.

This chain connects TRBV7-2 to TRBJ2-6, with unresolved D. Germline CDR1 and CDR2: SGHTA and FQGNSA. The CDR3 totals 16 residues. V gave up 4 bases and J gave up 0 bases, with 10 bases separating them. CDR3 sequence: CASSSGPASGANVLTF. CDR3 nucleotide sequence: TGTGCCAGCAGCTCCGGCCCCGCCTCTGGGGCCAACGTCCTGACTTTC.

The rearrangement joins TRBV27 to TRBJ2-1; 11 nucleotides match TRBD2. With 7 bases clipped from V and 2 bases from J, the junction kept 10 bases outside the gene matches. CDR1 and CDR2 (germline): MNHEY, SMNVEV (reference sequence). The CDR3 is 17 residues long. The CDR3 bases are TGTGCCAGCACCTCAGACCTAGCGGGGGGTACCTACAATGAGCAGTTCTTC. Protein sequence: CASTSDLAGGTYNEQFF.

This sequence joins TRBV30 and TRBJ1-1, with a possible D match to TRBD1 (5 bases). V was pared by 5 bases and J by 3 bases, with 13 bases between. The CDR3 spans 13 residues. The germline V gene has CDR1 GTSNPN and CDR2 SVGIG (reference sequence). CDR3 amino acids: CAWSRGTYTEAFF. CDR3 sequence (DNA): TGTGCCTGGTCAAGGGGTACCTACACTGAAGCTTTCTTT.

On this clone: The junction and the germline gene differ at one end; a read error may be behind it. This chain links TRBV5-6 with TRBJ1-4; D is unclear. This CDR3 is 15 amino acids long. CDR1 SGHDT and CDR2 YYEEEE come from the germline V gene. The CDR3, as DNA: TGTGCCAGCAGTTTGGACGGAGATACTAATGAAAAACTGTTTTTT. This codes for CASSLDGDTNEKLFF.

The chain combines TRBV6-4 with TRBJ2-3; 7 bases are shared with TRBD2. Germline CDR1 MRHNA, CDR2 SNTAGT. The V and J ends lost 5 bases and 1 base, in that order; junction bases with no gene match: 12. This CDR3 is built from 17 residues. The CDR3 sequence: CASSPNRGGHGTDTQYF. The CDR3 DNA reads as TGTGCCAGCAGTCCCAACCGGGGAGGGCATGGCACAGATACGCAGTATTTT.

This chain connects TRBV4-2 to TRBJ2-1, with TRBD2 matching over 7 bases. Germline CDR1 LGHNA, CDR2 YNFKEQ. The ends lost 0 bases at V and 3 bases at J; junction bases unmatched: 5. This CDR3 is built from 16 residues. The CDR3 reads CASSQEIGGGYNEQFF. The CDR3 DNA reads as TGTGCCAGCAGCCAAGAGATCGGCGGGGGCTACAATGAGCAGTTCTTC.

The chain links TRBV4-3 to TRBJ2-7; TRBD1 aligns across 7 bases. V gave up 0 bases and J gave up 2 bases; unmatched junction bases: 4. CDR1 is LGHNA, CDR2 YSLEER, per germline. The CDR3 has 15 residues. CDR3 nucleotides: TGCGCCAGCAGCCAAGACTATCAGGGGGCCTACGAGCAGTACTTC. It is translated as CASSQDYQGAYEQYF.

The rearrangement uses TRBV10-3 and TRBJ2-5; a possible D gene is TRBD2 (5 bases). Germline assignment: CDR1 ENHRY and CDR2 SYGVKD. The CDR3 loop spans 13 amino acids. Trimming removed 7 bases at V and 4 bases at J, with 13 bases between. DNA for the CDR3: TGTGCCATCACTCCGGCGGCGGGAGAGACCCAGTACTTC. Its protein is CAITPAAGETQYF.

Only a few counts were recorded for this clone. The CDR3: CASTSRQGARNQPQHF. The CDR3 DNA sequence: TGTGCCAGTACCTCCCGACAGGGGGCGCGCAATCAGCCCCAGCATTTT. The V call is TRBV19, the J call TRBJ1-5, with 10 bases matching TRBD1. The CDR3 covers 16 residues. Germline assignment: CDR1 LNHDA and CDR2 SQIVND (reference sequence). V dropped 7 bases and J dropped 2; count of bases not matched to a gene: 8.

V gene TRBV10-1 combines with J gene TRBJ1-1; D remains unclear. The V end was cut by 2 bases, the J end by 0 bases, with 10 bases between. Germline values: CDR1 WNHNN, CDR2 SYGVQD (reference sequence). This CDR3 contains 15 residues. This CDR3 reads CASSESPRMNTEAFF. The CDR3 DNA follows: TGCGCCAGCAGTGAGAGCCCGCGGATGAACACTGAAGCTTTCTTT.

This chain links TRBV2 with TRBJ1-1, with a weak D call TRBD1 (5 bases). Looked up from germline, CDR1 is SNHLY and CDR2 is FYNNEI. V was trimmed by 7 bases and J by 3 bases, leaving 15 bases between them. The CDR3 has 14 residues. DNA for the CDR3: TGTGCCAGCACCCTCTTGGGGGTCGACACTGAAGCTTTCTTT. It encodes CASTLLGVDTEAFF.

This chain uses TRBV18 with TRBJ2-5, with TRBD1 matching 12 bases. TRBJ2-7 explains the end of the DNA better; the J call may be wrong. Germline V gene lookup returns CDR1 KGHSH and CDR2 LQKENI. The CDR3 runs to 14 residues. Here the CDR3 DNA reads TGTGCCAGCTCACGGGACAGGGGGCTATACGAGCAGTACTTC. Translating it yields CASSRDRGLYEQYF.

This clone was observed a single time. The chain links TRBV5-8 to TRBJ1-4; TRBD1 is a possible D gene (6 bases). The germline CDR1 and CDR2 sequences are SGHTS and YDEGEE. The V gene lost 9 bases and the J gene lost 6 bases, with 15 bases spanning the gap. The CDR3 is 13 residues long. The CDR3 here is CATRRRGDEKLFF. The CDR3 DNA is TGTGCCACCCGTCGGAGGGGGGATGAAAAACTGTTTTTT.

The V and J genes are TRBV9 and TRBJ2-1; no reliable D call. V gave up 0 bases and J gave up 4 bases, with 11 bases separating them. The CDR3 has 15 residues. Germline values: CDR1 SGDLS, CDR2 YYNGEE. CDR3 nucleotide sequence: TGTGCCAGCAGCGTAGAAGGGTTGTCGTACAATGAGCAGTTCTTC. Protein product: CASSVEGLSYNEQFF.

In its sample, this clone was seen a few times. The chain has TRBV20-1 and TRBJ2-1; D is unresolved. This CDR3 has 10 residues. The germline gives CDR1 DFQATT, CDR2 SNEGSKA (reference sequence). Trimming took off 2 bases at V and 7 bases at J, with 3 bases between the two ends. The CDR3 sequence: CSARNNEQFF. CDR3 nucleotide sequence: TGCAGTGCTAGAAATAATGAGCAGTTCTTC.

The chain combines TRBV18 with TRBJ2-1, with D uncertain. The germline V gene has CDR1 KGHSH and CDR2 LQKENI. V lost 3 bases and J lost 0, with 12 bases in between. The CDR3 spans 16 residues. CDR3 protein: CASSPNRASSYNEQFF. CDR3 DNA sequence: TGTGCCAGCTCACCTAACCGGGCAAGCTCCTACAATGAGCAGTTCTTC. Drawing the rest from reference TRBV18 and TRBJ2-1, the complete variable domain is NAGVMQNPRHLVRRRGQEARLRCSPMKGHSHVYWYRQLPEEGLKFMVYLQKENIIDESGMPKERFSAEFPKEGPSILRIQQVVRGDSAAYFCASSPNRASSYNEQFFGPGTRLTVL.